One sample yielded the 25 T cell receptor beta chains listed below, sequenced in a study of cytomegalovirus exposure and HLA in healthy donors. The PCR ran on 60 Vbeta and 13 Jbeta primers. The table came from immunoSEQ multiplex PCR; TCRdb's copy has only in-frame clones and leaves some out. The sample carries about 110,000 clones, 75% recorded once. Sample: PBMCs. The receptors were gathered from a man in his forties in good health and CMV-seronegative.

This chain connects TRBV28 to TRBJ1-5, with unresolved D. This CDR3 is 15 amino acids long. Germline loops: CDR1 MDHEN, CDR2 SYDVKM. Trimming pared 8 bases from V and 6 bases from J, leaving 20 bases between. CDR3 loop: CASLSFLSGSQPQHF. CDR3 DNA sequence: TGTGCCAGCCTTAGTTTCCTGAGTGGGAGTCAGCCCCAGCATTTT.

The V gene is TRBV5-5, the J gene TRBJ2-1, with 12 positions matching TRBD2. Germline CDR1 and CDR2: SGHKS and YYEKEE (reference sequence). V lost 3 bases, J lost 7 bases, and 2 bases stayed unmatched. The CDR3 extends over 14 amino acids. CDR3 sequence (DNA): TGTGCCAGCAGCTCTCTAGCGGGGGGGAATGAGCAGTTCTTC. Translated: CASSSLAGGNEQFF. Supplemented by reference TRBV5-5 and TRBJ2-1, the full variable domain reads DAGVTQSPTHLIKTRGQQVTLRCSPISGHKSVSWYQQVLGQGPQFIFQYYEKEERGRGNFPDRFSARQFPNYSSELNVNALLLGDSALYLCASSSLAGGNEQFFGPGTRLTVL.

V gene TRBV19 combines with J gene TRBJ1-2, with D perhaps matching TRBD1 (5 bases). Germline V lookup: CDR1 LNHDA, CDR2 SQIVND (reference sequence). There are 15 residues in the CDR3. V shed 5 bases and J shed 2 bases, with 15 bases lying between them. CDR3: CASSPRRGLNYGYTF. CDR3 sequence (DNA): TGTGCCAGTAGTCCCCGGCGGGGCCTAAACTATGGCTACACCTTC.

The chain recombines TRBV18 with TRBJ1-1; no firm D call. This CDR3 has 10 residues. Per germline, CDR1 KGHSH and CDR2 LQKENI. V dropped 6 bases and J dropped 4 bases, with 3 bases sitting between them. The CDR3 bases are TGTGCCAGCTCGGCCACTGAAGCTTTCTTT. Encoded protein: CASSATEAFF.

This clone was recorded a few times. The gene calls are TRBV5-1 and TRBJ2-1; 7 positions match TRBD2. This CDR3 is 15 amino acids long. Germline CDR1 SGHRS, CDR2 YFSETQ. Germline trimming cut 1 base from V and 4 bases from J; bases unmatched to any gene: 5. CDR3 region: CASSLLTGGYNEQFF. The CDR3 nucleotides are TGCGCCAGCAGCTTGTTAACGGGGGGATACAATGAGCAGTTCTTC.

This clone was found a few times. This chain joins TRBV2 and TRBJ1-1; TRBD1 matches at 8 bases. CDR1 and CDR2 from the germline V gene are SNHLY and FYNNEI. Trimming took 7 bases from V and 6 from J; bases not matched to a gene: 7. The CDR3 is 13 residues long. CDR3 loop: CASIQDRVAEAFF. In DNA form, the CDR3 reads TGTGCCAGCATTCAGGACAGGGTAGCTGAAGCTTTCTTT.

The V gene is TRBV15, the J gene TRBJ1-4; 9 nucleotides match TRBD1. The germline V gene has CDR1 LNHNV and CDR2 YYDKDF (reference sequence). The V and J ends lost 1 base and 8 bases, in that order; junction bases with no gene match: 2. The length of the CDR3 is 14 residues. The CDR3 sequence is CATSRGQGGEKLFF. The CDR3 DNA reads as TGTGCCACCAGCAGAGGACAGGGGGGCGAAAAACTGTTTTTT.

The chain uses TRBV5-6 and TRBJ2-5; 11 nucleotides align to TRBD2. Germline CDR1 SGHDT, CDR2 YYEEEE. J lost 6 bases, V lost 4 bases, and 14 bases had no gene match. This CDR3 is 17 amino acids long. This CDR3 is CASSPGDLAGGRQTQYF. In nucleotides, the CDR3 is TGTGCCAGCAGCCCGGGGGACCTAGCGGGGGGCCGTCAGACCCAGTACTTC.

The V gene is TRBV10-3, the J gene TRBJ1-2; D remains unclear. Germline CDR1 is ENHRY and CDR2 is SYGVKD. V was cut by 0 bases and J by 2 bases, with 10 bases left in between. The CDR3 is 15 residues long. CDR3 residues: CAISESLSFNYGYTF. The CDR3 nucleotides are TGTGCCATCAGTGAGTCCTTGAGTTTCAACTATGGCTACACCTTC.

V usage is TRBV4-2 and J usage is TRBJ2-3; D uncertain. CDR3 size: 13 residues. CDR1 LGHNA and CDR2 YNFKEQ come from the germline V gene. The V and J ends lost 0 bases and 10 bases respectively, with 11 bases between them. As DNA, the CDR3 is TGTGCCAGCAGCCAAGATAATAGGAGAGCGCAGTATTTT. Encoded protein: CASSQDNRRAQYF.

The genes are TRBV7-6 and TRBJ1-1, with D possibly TRBD1 on 6 matching bases. The germline V and J ends were trimmed by 4 bases and 7 bases, with 16 bases remaining between them. From germline, CDR1 is SGHVS and CDR2 FNYEAQ. The CDR3 extends over 14 amino acids. The CDR3 protein is CASSSGPGTLEAFF. In DNA, the CDR3 is TGTGCCAGCAGCTCCGGTCCCGGGACACTTGAAGCTTTCTTT.

This clone turned up a few times. This chain links TRBV6-1 with TRBJ1-1; a possible D gene is TRBD1 (6 bases). The V gene lost 5 bases and the J gene lost 2 bases, with 12 bases spanning the gap. Germline loops: CDR1 MNHNS, CDR2 SASEGT. The CDR3 consists of 14 residues. CDR3 loop: CASSYSQGNTEAFF. CDR3 nucleotide sequence: TGTGCCAGCAGTTATTCACAGGGAAACACTGAAGCTTTCTTT.

This clone has only one observation. V usage is TRBV11-2 and J usage is TRBJ1-5, with 8 bases that match TRBD1. V was pared by 5 bases and J by 1 base, with 4 bases of the junction left unmatched. Germline V lookup: CDR1 SGHAT, CDR2 FQNNGV. The CDR3 length is 15 residues. As DNA, the CDR3 is TGTGCCAGCAGCCCAGGGGGCGCGAGCAATCAGCCCCAGCATTTT. Amino acid sequence: CASSPGGASNQPQHF.

J is TRBJ2-1 and V is TRBV5-1; the match to TRBD1 covers 9 bases. The CDR3 is 15 amino acids. Per germline, CDR1 SGHRS and CDR2 YFSETQ. V shed 3 bases, J shed 6 bases, and the junction held 7 bases outside the gene matches. The DNA of the CDR3 is TGCGCCAGCAGCTACTCCGGGACAGGGAGCAATGAGCAGTTCTTC. It yields the protein CASSYSGTGSNEQFF.

This rearrangement joins TRBV18 to TRBJ1-1, with D hard to call. V lost 4 bases, J lost 0 bases, and 18 bases lay in between. The CDR3 loop spans 17 amino acids. In germline, CDR1 is KGHSH, CDR2 LQKENI. CDR3 region: CASSQGGPLNMNTEAFF. CDR3 coding DNA: TGTGCCAGCTCACAAGGAGGGCCACTGAACATGAACACTGAAGCTTTCTTT.

This rearrangement joins TRBV6-1 to TRBJ2-1; 9 nucleotides match TRBD2. The J segment lost 1 base and the V segment lost 3 bases, leaving 4 bases of the junction unmatched. The CDR3 runs to 16 residues. From germline, CDR1 is MNHNS and CDR2 SASEGT. The CDR3 DNA is TGTGCCAGCAGTGATCAGGCGGGGGGGTCCTACAATGAGCAGTTCTTC. Translating it yields CASSDQAGGSYNEQFF.

As regards this clone: At one boundary the junction diverges from the germline segment, which might be a read error. This chain uses TRBV7-9 with TRBJ2-5; a possible D gene is TRBD2 (6 bases). The CDR3 sequence is 14 residues long. Germline lookup yields CDR1 SEHNR and CDR2 FQNEAQ (reference sequence). This chain's CDR3 is CSSSLGAGRETQYF. In DNA form, the CDR3 reads TGTTCCAGCAGCTTAGGTGCAGGGAGGGAGACCCAGTACTTC.

The chain carries TRBV29-1 and TRBJ1-2; 9 bases are a match to TRBD1. V lost 4 bases and J lost 8; bases outside the gene matches: 5. Germline V lookup: CDR1 SQVTM, CDR2 ANQGSEA. This CDR3 has 12 amino acids. The CDR3 DNA follows: TGCAGCGTTGGGGGACAGGGTCAGGGCTACACCTTC. Its translation: CSVGGQGQGYTF.

The chain has TRBV18 and TRBJ2-2; possibly TRBD1 for D (6 bases). The germline CDR1 and CDR2 sequences are KGHSH and LQKENI. V lost 1 base, J lost 6 bases, and 12 bases lay in between. This CDR3 contains 15 residues. CDR3 DNA: TGTGCCAGCTCACCACGAAGCAGGGGTGCCGGGGAGCTGTTTTTT. Translated, it gives CASSPRSRGAGELFF.

This clone was seen a few times. The chain joins TRBV19 to TRBJ2-1, with 7 bases fitting TRBD1. Unmatched junction bases numbered 11, after V lost 5 bases and J lost 7 bases. Per the germline V gene, CDR1 is LNHDA and CDR2 is SQIVND (reference sequence). The CDR3 length is 15 residues. In DNA form, the CDR3 reads TGTGCCAGTAGTGGACGGACAGGAGGAACTAATGAGCAGTTCTTC. Amino acid sequence: CASSGRTGGTNEQFF.

The genes are TRBV15 and TRBJ1-6, with D possibly TRBD1 on 5 matching bases. Germline V lookup: CDR1 LNHNV, CDR2 YYDKDF (reference sequence). Trimming shortened V by 3 bases and J by 5 bases, and 11 bases separated the two germline ends. This CDR3 spans 15 amino acids. The DNA of the CDR3 is TGTGCCACCAGCAGGCAGACAGCGAATAATTCACCCCTCCACTTT. Translation: CATSRQTANNSPLHF.

This clone was seen a few times. The V call is TRBV5-1, the J call TRBJ1-6; weak D call: TRBD1 (6 bases). Deletions cut 0 bases from V and 14 bases from J, with 24 bases between. The CDR3 sequence is 17 residues long. Looked up from germline, CDR1 is SGHRS and CDR2 is YFSETQ. The CDR3 region is CASSLATGSGQIRTLHF. The DNA for the CDR3 is TGCGCCAGCAGCTTGGCCACAGGGTCGGGCCAAATAAGGACCCTCCACTTT.

The chain carries TRBV9 and TRBJ2-1; 11 bases line up with TRBD2. The junction had 5 bases not matched to a gene; V was cut back by 4 bases and J by 5 bases. This CDR3 is built from 15 residues. The germline CDR1 and CDR2 sequences are SGDLS and YYNGEE. This CDR3 reads CASSQLAGADNEQFF. In nucleotides, the CDR3 is TGTGCCAGCAGCCAACTAGCGGGGGCCGACAATGAGCAGTTCTTC.

The chain employs TRBV5-1 and TRBJ1-2, with 7 bases fitting TRBD1. CDR3 length: 15 amino acids. The V and J ends lost 1 base and 0 bases, in that order; junction bases with no gene match: 3. Per germline, CDR1 SGHRS and CDR2 YFSETQ. The chain's CDR3 is CASSLSGQSNYGYTF. The CDR3 region has the DNA TGCGCCAGCAGCTTGTCGGGACAGTCTAACTATGGCTACACCTTC.

The chain recombines TRBV19 with TRBJ2-1, with 8 positions matching TRBD2. The CDR3 extends over 16 amino acids. V shed 3 bases, J shed 5 bases, and the junction held 9 bases outside the gene matches. Looked up from germline, CDR1 is LNHDA and CDR2 is SQIVND (reference sequence). The CDR3 loop reads CASSIRSGGYDNEQFF. CDR3 nucleotides: TGTGCCAGTAGTATCCGAAGCGGGGGATACGACAATGAGCAGTTCTTC.